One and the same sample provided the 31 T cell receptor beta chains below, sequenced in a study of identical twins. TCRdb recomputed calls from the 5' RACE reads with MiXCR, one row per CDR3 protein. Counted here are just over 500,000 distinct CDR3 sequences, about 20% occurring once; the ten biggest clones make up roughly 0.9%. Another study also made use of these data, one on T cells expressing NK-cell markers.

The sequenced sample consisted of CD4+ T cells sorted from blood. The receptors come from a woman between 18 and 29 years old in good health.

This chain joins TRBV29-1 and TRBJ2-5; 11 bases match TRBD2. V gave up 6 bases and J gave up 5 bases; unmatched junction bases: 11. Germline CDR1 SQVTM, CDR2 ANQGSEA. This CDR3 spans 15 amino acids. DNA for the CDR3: TGCAGCGTGAAGTCTAGCGGGGGGCCGTGGGAGACCCAGTACTTC. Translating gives CSVKSSGGPWETQYF.

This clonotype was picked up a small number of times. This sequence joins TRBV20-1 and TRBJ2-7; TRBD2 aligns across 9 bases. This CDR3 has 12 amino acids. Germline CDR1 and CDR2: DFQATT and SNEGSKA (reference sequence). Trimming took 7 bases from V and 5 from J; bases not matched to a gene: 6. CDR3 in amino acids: CSVGLARNEQYF. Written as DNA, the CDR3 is TGCAGTGTTGGACTAGCGAGAAACGAGCAGTACTTC.

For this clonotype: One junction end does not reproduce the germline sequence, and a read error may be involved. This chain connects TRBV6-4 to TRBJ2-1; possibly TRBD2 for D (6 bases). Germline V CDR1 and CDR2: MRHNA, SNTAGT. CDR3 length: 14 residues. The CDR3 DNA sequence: TGTGCCAGCAGTGAGGACGGGAGATACAATGATCAGTTCTTC. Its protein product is CASSEDGRYNDQFF.

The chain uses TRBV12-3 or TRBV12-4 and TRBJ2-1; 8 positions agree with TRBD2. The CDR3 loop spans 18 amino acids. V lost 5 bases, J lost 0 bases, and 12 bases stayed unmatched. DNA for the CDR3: TGTGCCAGCAGTCCACGCTCGGGGGGGGGTAGCTCCTACAATGAGCAGTTCTTC. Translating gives CASSPRSGGGSSYNEQFF.

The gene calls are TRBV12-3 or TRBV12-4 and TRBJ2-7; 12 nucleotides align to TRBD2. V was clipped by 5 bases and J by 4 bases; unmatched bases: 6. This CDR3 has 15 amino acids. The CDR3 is CASSSRTSGEYEQYF. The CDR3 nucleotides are TGTGCCAGCAGTAGCCGGACTAGCGGGGAATACGAGCAGTACTTC.

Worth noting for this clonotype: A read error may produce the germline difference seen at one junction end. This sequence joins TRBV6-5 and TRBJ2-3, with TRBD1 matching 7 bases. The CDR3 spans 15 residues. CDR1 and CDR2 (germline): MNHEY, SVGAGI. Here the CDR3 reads CASSLRDSRTVTQYF. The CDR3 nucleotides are TGTGCCAGCAGTCTACGGGACAGCAGAACAGTTACGCAGTATTTT.

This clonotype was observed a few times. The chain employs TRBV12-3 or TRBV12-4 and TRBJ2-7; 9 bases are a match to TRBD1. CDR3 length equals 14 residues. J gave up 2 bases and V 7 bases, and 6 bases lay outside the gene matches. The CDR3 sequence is CASTPGQGTYEQYF. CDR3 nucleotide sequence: TGTGCCAGCACACCGGGACAGGGTACCTACGAGCAGTACTTC.

In DNA form, the CDR3 reads TGTGCCAGCAGCTTAACAGCCTCGTTCTATGGCTACACCTTC. Translating gives CASSLTASFYGYTF. V and J are TRBV7-9 and TRBJ1-2; D remains ambiguous. The CDR3 covers 14 residues. The germline V gene encodes CDR1 SEHNR and CDR2 FQNEAQ (reference sequence). Trimming stripped 2 bases from V and 4 bases from J, with 11 bases between.

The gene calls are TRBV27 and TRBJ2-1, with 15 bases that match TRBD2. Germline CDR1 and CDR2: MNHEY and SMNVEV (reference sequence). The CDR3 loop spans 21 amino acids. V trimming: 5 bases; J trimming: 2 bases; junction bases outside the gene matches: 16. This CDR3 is CASSLFLGTSGGFSPYNEQFF. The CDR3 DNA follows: TGTGCCAGCAGTCTCTTCCTCGGGACTAGCGGGGGGTTTTCACCCTACAATGAGCAGTTCTTC.

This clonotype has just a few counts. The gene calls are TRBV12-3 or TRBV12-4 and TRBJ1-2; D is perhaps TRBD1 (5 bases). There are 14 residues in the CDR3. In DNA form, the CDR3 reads TGTGCAAACAGTTTTGGGGGACGGTACTATGGCTACACCTTC. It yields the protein CANSFGGRYYGYTF.

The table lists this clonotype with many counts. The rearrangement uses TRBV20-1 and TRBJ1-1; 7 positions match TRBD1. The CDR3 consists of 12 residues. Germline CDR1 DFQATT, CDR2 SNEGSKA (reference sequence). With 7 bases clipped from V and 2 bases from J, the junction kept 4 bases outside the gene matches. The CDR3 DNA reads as TGCAGTGTGGGACAGCCAAACACTGAAGCTTTCTTT. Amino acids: CSVGQPNTEAFF.

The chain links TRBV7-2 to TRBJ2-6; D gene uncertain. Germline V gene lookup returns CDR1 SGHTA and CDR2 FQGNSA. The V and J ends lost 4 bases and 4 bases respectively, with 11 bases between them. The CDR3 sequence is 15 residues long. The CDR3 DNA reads TGTGCCAGCAGCTCGTTGTTGGGGGGGGCCAACGTCCTGACTTTC. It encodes CASSSLLGGANVLTF.

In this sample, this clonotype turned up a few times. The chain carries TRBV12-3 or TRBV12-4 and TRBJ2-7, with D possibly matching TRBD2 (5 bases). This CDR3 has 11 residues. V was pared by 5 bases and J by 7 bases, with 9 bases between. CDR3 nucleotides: TGTGCCAGCAGTATACGGGATGAGCAGTACTTC. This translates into CASSIRDEQYF.

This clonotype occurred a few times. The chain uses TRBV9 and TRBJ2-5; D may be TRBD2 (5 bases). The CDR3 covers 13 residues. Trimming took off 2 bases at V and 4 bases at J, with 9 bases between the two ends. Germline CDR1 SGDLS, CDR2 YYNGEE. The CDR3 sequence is CASSVSEGETQYF. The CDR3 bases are TGTGCCAGCAGCGTTTCAGAGGGAGAGACCCAGTACTTC.

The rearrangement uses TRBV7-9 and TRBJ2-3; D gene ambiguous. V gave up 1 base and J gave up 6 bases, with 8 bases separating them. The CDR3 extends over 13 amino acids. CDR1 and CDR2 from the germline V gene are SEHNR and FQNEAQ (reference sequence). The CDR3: CASSLGALDTQYF. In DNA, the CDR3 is TGTGCCAGCAGCTTAGGCGCCTTGGATACGCAGTATTTT.

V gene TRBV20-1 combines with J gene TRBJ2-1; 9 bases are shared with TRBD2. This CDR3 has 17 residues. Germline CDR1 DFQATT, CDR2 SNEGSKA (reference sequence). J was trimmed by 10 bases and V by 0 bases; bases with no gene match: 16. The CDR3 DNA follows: TGCAGTGCTAGAGATCAGGGAAATAGCGGGGGTCCTTGGGAGCAGTTCTTC. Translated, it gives CSARDQGNSGGPWEQFF.

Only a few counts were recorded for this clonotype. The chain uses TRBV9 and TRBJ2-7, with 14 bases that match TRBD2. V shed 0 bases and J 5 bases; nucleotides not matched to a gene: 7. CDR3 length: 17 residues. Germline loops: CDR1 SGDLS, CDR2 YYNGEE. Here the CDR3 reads CASSVGGGLAGANEQYF. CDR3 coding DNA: TGTGCCAGCAGCGTAGGAGGGGGACTAGCGGGAGCCAACGAGCAGTACTTC.

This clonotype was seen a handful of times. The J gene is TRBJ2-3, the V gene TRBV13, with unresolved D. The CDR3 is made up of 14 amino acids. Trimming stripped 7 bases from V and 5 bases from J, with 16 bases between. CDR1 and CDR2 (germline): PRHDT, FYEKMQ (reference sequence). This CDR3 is CASTSPGGEDTQYF. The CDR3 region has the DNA TGTGCCAGCACTTCGCCGGGTGGGGAAGATACGCAGTATTTT.

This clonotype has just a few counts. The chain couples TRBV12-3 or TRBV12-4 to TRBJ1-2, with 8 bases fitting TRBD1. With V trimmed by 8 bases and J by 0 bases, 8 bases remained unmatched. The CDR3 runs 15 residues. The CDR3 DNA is TGTGCCAGCTCCCCAAACAGGGGGTCTAACTATGGCTACACCTTC. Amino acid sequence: CASSPNRGSNYGYTF.

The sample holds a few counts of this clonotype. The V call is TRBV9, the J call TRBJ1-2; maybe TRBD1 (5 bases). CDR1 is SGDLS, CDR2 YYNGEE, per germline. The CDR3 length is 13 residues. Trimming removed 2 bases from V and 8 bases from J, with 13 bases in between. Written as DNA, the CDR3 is TGTGCCAGCAGCGTGAGCGATGGGACCGGCTACACCTTC. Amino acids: CASSVSDGTGYTF.

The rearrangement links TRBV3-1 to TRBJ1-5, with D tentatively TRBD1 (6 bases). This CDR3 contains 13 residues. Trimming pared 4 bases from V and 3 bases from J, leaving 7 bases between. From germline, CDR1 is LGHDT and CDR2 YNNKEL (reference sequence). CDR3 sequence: CASSRDTNQPQHF. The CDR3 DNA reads TGTGCCAGCAGCCGGGACACCAATCAGCCCCAGCATTTT.

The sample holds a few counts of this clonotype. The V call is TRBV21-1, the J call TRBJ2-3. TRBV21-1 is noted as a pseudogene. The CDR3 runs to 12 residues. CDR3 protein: CAILGCTDTQYF. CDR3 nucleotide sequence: TGTGCCATCCTGGGGTGCACAGATACGCAGTATTTT.

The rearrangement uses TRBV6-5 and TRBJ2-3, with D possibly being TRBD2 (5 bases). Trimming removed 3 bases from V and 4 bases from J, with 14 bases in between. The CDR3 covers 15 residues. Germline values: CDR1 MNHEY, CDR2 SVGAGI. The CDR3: CASSYGGTGADTQYF. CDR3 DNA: TGTGCCAGCAGTTATGGCGGTACCGGGGCAGATACGCAGTATTTT.

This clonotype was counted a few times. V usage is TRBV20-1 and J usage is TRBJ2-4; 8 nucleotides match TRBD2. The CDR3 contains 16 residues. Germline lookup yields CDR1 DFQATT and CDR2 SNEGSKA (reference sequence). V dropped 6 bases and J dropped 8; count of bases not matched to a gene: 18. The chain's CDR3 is CSAGGLGRALGDIQYF. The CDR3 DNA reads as TGCAGTGCCGGTGGTCTCGGGAGGGCCTTAGGGGACATTCAGTACTTC.

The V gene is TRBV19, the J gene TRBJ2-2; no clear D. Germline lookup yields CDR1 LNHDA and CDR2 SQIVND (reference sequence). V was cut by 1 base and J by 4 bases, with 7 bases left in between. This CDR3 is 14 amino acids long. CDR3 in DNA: TGTGCCAGTAGTATAGTCGTACTCACCGGGGAGCTGTTTTTT. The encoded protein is CASSIVVLTGELFF.

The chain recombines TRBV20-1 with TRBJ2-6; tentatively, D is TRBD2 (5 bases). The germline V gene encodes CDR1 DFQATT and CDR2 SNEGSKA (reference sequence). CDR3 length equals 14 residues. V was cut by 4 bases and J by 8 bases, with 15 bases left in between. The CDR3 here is CSAKVGGGSNVLTF. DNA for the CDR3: TGCAGTGCTAAGGTGGGCGGAGGATCCAACGTCCTGACTTTC.

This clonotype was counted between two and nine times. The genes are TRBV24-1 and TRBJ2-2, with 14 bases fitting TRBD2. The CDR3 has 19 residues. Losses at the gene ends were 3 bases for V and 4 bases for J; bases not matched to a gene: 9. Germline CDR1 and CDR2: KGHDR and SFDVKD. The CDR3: CATSDPGTSGSDTTGELFF. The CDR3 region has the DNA TGTGCCACCAGTGATCCCGGGACTAGCGGGAGCGATACCACCGGGGAGCTGTTTTTT.

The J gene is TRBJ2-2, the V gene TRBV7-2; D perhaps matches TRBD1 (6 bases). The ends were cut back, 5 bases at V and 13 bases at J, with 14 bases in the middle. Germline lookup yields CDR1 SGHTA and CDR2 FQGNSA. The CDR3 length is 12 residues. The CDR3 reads CASSLLDSRLFF. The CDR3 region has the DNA TGTGCCAGCAGCCTGCTGGACAGCCGGCTGTTTTTT.

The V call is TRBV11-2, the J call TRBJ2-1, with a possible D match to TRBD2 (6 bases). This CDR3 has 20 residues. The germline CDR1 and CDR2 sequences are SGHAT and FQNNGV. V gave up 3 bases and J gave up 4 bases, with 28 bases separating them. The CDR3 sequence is CASSFRQVPLAESMYNEQFF. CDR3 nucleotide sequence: TGTGCCAGCAGCTTCCGTCAGGTCCCCTTAGCGGAGTCGATGTACAATGAGCAGTTCTTC.

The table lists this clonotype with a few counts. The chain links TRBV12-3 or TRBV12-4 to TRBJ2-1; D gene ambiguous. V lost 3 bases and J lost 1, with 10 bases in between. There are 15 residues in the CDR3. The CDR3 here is CASSFAATSYNEQFF. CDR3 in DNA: TGTGCCAGCAGTTTTGCGGCCACTTCCTACAATGAGCAGTTCTTC.

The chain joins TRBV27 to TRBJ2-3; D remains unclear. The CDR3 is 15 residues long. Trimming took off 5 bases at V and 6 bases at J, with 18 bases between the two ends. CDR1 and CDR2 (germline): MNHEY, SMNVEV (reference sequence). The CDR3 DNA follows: TGTGCCAGCAGTCGTCGTGGGTACCCCCCCGATACGCAGTATTTT. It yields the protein CASSRRGYPPDTQYF.